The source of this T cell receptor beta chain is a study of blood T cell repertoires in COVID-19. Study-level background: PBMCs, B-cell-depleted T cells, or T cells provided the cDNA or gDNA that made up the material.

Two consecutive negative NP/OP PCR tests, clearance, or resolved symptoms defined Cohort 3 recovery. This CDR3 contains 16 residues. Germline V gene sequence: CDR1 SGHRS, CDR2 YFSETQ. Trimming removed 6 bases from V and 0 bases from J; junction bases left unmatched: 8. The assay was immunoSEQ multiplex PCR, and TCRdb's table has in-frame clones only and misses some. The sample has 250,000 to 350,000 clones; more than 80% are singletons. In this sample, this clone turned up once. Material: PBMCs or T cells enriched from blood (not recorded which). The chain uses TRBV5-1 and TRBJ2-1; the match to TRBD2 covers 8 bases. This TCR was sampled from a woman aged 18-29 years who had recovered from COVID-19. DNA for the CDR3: TGCGCCAGCACCACCAGCGGGGGACCCTCCTACAATGAGCAGTTCTTC. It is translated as CASTTSGGPSYNEQFF.